These T cell receptor beta chains were read from a single sample in a study of T cell responses to AZD1222 COVID-19 vaccine. Generated by immunoSEQ multiplex PCR, the TCRdb table keeps only in-frame clones and is missing some. This table has under 200,000 clones, roughly 91% appearing once. The sample was peripheral blood, taken 28 days after the second AZD1222 dose. These receptors came from an adult who received the AZD1222 COVID-19 vaccine. The CDR3 runs from the conserved cysteine through the conserved F or W. Fields, in order: CDR3 DNA, CDR3 protein, V gene, D gene, clone size, J gene. D genes are given only for firm matches. The size field is filled for only some rows; it gives once, few, many or a size class.

TGTGCCAGCAGTTTTTCCGGGACAGCTTACGAGCAGTACTTC	CASSFSGTAYEQYF	TRBV6-2/TRBV6-3	TRBD1	-	TRBJ2-7
TGCGCCAGCTCCCTTAGGCAGGATAACACAGATACGCAGTATTTT	CASSLRQDNTDTQYF	TRBV5-1	-	once	TRBJ2-3
TGTGCCATCAAAGACGGGAGTTTAAAAAATGAGCAGTTCTTC	CAIKDGSLKNEQFF	TRBV10-3	-	-	TRBJ2-1
TGTGCCATTCGGGCGGGAGCCAACGAGCAGTACTTC	CAIRAGANEQYF	TRBV2	TRBD2	-	TRBJ2-7
TGTGCCACCGCCACAAGAGGTCGGGAGACCCAGTACTTC	CATATRGRETQYF	TRBV24-1	-	-	TRBJ2-5
TGTGCCAGCAGCCAAGATCGGCCAGGAGGCGGCTACACCTTC	CASSQDRPGGGYTF	TRBV3-1/TRBV3-2	-	-	TRBJ1-2
TGTGCCAGTACGACAGATACGCAGTATTTT	CASTTDTQYF	TRBV19	-	-	TRBJ2-3
TGTGCCAGCAGTGACTTCGCGGGTAGGGGGCTCAATGAGCAGTTCTTC	CASSDFAGRGLNEQFF	TRBV6-4	TRBD1	-	TRBJ2-1
TGTGCCAGCAGTCTCCTCGGAGCGAACGAGCAGTACTTC	CASSLLGANEQYF	TRBV5-4	-	-	TRBJ2-7
TGTGCCAGCAGCTTGTTCAGAGATAATTCACCCCTCCACTTT	CASSLFRDNSPLHF	TRBV7-8	-	-	TRBJ1-6
TGTGCCAGCAGCGAGGGACAGGGCTATGGCTACACCTTC	CASSEGQGYGYTF	TRBV28	TRBD1	-	TRBJ1-2
TGTGCCAGCAGCCAAGTTAGGGGTGGAAGCGAGCAGTACTTC	CASSQVRGGSEQYF	TRBV3-1/TRBV3-2	-	-	TRBJ2-7
TGCGCCAGCAGTGAGTCGAGGGTATCCTACGAGCAGTACTTC	CASSESRVSYEQYF	TRBV10-1	-	-	TRBJ2-7
TGCGCCAGCAGCTTGGACAGGGATCCAGATACGCAGTATTTT	CASSLDRDPDTQYF	TRBV5-1	-	-	TRBJ2-3
TGTGCCAGCAGCTCCCCTGGAGGACAAATACAGTACTTC	CASSSPGGQIQYF	TRBV5-6	-	-	TRBJ2-4
TGTGCCAGCAGTCCGACAGTTTCCTACGAGCAGTACTTC	CASSPTVSYEQYF	TRBV27	-	-	TRBJ2-7
TGCAGTGCTAGGGGGGGGCAGCCCCAGCATTTT	CSARGGQPQHF	TRBV20-1	-	-	TRBJ1-5
TGCGCCAGCAGCCAAGCCCGGGCGGGACCCTACGAGCAGTACTTC	CASSQARAGPYEQYF	TRBV4-1	-	-	TRBJ2-7
TGTGCCAGCAGCTTGCAAGGTAGCGGGAGGGCTGACGAGCAGTACTTC	CASSLQGSGRADEQYF	TRBV5-4	TRBD2	-	TRBJ2-7
TGTGCCAGCCACGCGCGGGGGGCGCGCGGAGATACGCAGTATTTT	CASHARGARGDTQYF	TRBV2	TRBD2	-	TRBJ2-3
TGTGCCAGCAGCTTAAACAACAATGAAAAACTGTTTTTT	CASSLNNNEKLFF	TRBV7-9	-	-	TRBJ1-4
TGTGCCACCAGTGATGCCGGACAGGGGAGATATGGCTACACCTTC	CATSDAGQGRYGYTF	TRBV24-1	TRBD1	-	TRBJ1-2
TGTGCCAGCAGCTTAGTAGGGGGGATGGTCGGCTATGGCTACACCTTC	CASSLVGGMVGYGYTF	TRBV11-2	-	once	TRBJ1-2
TGTGCCAGCAGTGAAATGGGGGCCCCAGATACGCAGTATTTT	CASSEMGAPDTQYF	TRBV6-1	-	-	TRBJ2-3
TGTGCCAGCAGCGTAGATAGTACCTCCTACGAGCAGTACTTC	CASSVDSTSYEQYF	TRBV9	-	-	TRBJ2-7
TGTGCCAGCAGTTTACACGTTAGCGGTGGGGCAGAGACCCAGTACTTC	CASSLHVSGGAETQYF	TRBV28	-	-	TRBJ2-5
TGTGCCAGCAGTTTAGCAGGGAGAGGCGAAAAACTGTTTTTT	CASSLAGRGEKLFF	TRBV28	-	-	TRBJ1-4
TGCGCCAGCAGCCAAGAGTGGAGTGGAAATTCACCCCTCCACTTT	CASSQEWSGNSPLHF	TRBV4-3	-	-	TRBJ1-6
TGTGCCAGCAGCCCCCTTATCCAGATGAACACTGAAGCTTTCTTT	CASSPLIQMNTEAFF	TRBV3-1/TRBV3-2	-	-	TRBJ1-1
TGTGCCTGGAGTGTACTTGCGGGAGGGCCTCACGAGCAGTACTTC	CAWSVLAGGPHEQYF	TRBV30	TRBD2	-	TRBJ2-7
TGTGCCAGTAGTATCGAGGGACACGCTAGCGAGACCCAGTACTTC	CASSIEGHASETQYF	TRBV19	-	-	TRBJ2-5
TGTGCCACCAGTGATCACCCGGGCTCTGAAGCTTTCTTT	CATSDHPGSEAFF	TRBV24-1	-	once	TRBJ1-1
TGTGCCAGCTCACCCCCGGGACAGGGTGTCCACGAGCAGTACTTC	CASSPPGQGVHEQYF	TRBV18	TRBD1	-	TRBJ2-7
TGTGCCAGCAGACAGGGTATCAGCATTCAGTACTTC	CASRQGISIQYF	TRBV2	-	-	TRBJ2-4
TGTGCCAGCAGCTTGGGCGGCCGCACAGATACGCAGTATTTT	CASSLGGRTDTQYF	TRBV5-5	-	-	TRBJ2-3
TGTGCCAGCAGCTTATCCCCCTCGGGCCAAGAGACCCAGTACTTC	CASSLSPSGQETQYF	TRBV7-2	-	-	TRBJ2-5
TGTGCCAGCAGTGAGGGCAGGACAGGGGACGGGGAGCAGTACTTC	CASSEGRTGDGEQYF	TRBV2	TRBD1	-	TRBJ2-7
TGTGCCACCAGTGATAGCCGCCGGGGCAATCAGCCCCAGCATTTT	CATSDSRRGNQPQHF	TRBV24-1	-	-	TRBJ1-5
TGTGCCAGCAGCGTAGCCCCTAGGGATGAGCAGTTCTTC	CASSVAPRDEQFF	TRBV9	-	-	TRBJ2-1
TGTGCCAGCAGCCAACGGACTGCGGGATCCGGACTGTTTTTT	CASSQRTAGSGLFF	TRBV14	-	-	TRBJ1-4
TGTGCCAGTAGTCTGACAGGGCAGCACGAGACCCAGTACTTC	CASSLTGQHETQYF	TRBV19	TRBD1	-	TRBJ2-5
TGTGCCACCAGCGACAGGCAAACCTACGAGCAGTACTTC	CATSDRQTYEQYF	TRBV24-1	-	-	TRBJ2-7
TGTGCCAGCAGCGCCCGACTATCGGGAACCTCCTACAATGAGCAGTTCTTC	CASSARLSGTSYNEQFF	TRBV7-8	-	once	TRBJ2-1
TGTGCCATCCGCGGGAATGCGGGACAGCCCCAGCATTTT	CAIRGNAGQPQHF	TRBV7-9	-	-	TRBJ1-5
TGCAGCGTTGATAAGGAGGACACTGAAGCTTTCTTT	CSVDKEDTEAFF	TRBV29-1	-	-	TRBJ1-1
TGTGCCAGCAGCCAAGGGGCCGTAATACTAGCCAAAAACATTCAGTACTTC	CASSQGAVILAKNIQYF	TRBV5-6	-	-	TRBJ2-4
TGTGCCAGTAGTGTACCACAGGGGATCATGAACACTGAAGCTTTCTTT	CASSVPQGIMNTEAFF	TRBV19	TRBD1	-	TRBJ1-1
TGTGCCAGCAGCGGCGGGACAGGGAATGAAAAACTGTTTTTT	CASSGGTGNEKLFF	TRBV9	TRBD1	-	TRBJ1-4
TGCAGCGTTGATGGTGGAAGCGGGAGATCCCTTTACAATGAGCAGTTCTTC	CSVDGGSGRSLYNEQFF	TRBV29-1	TRBD2	-	TRBJ2-1
TGTGCCAGCAGCTTAGGACAGGGGGTTGAAAAACTGTTTTTT	CASSLGQGVEKLFF	TRBV7-2	TRBD1	few	TRBJ1-4
TGTGCCAGCTCACCAAAAGAGACCCAGTACTTC	CASSPKETQYF	TRBV18	-	few	TRBJ2-5
TGTGCCAGCAGTCGCCCGGGACAGGGTTTC	CASSRPGQGF	TRBV6-2/TRBV6-3	TRBD1	-	TRBJ2-7
TGTGCCAGCAGCTTGAAGGGCTCCCACAATGAGCAGTTCTTC	CASSLKGSHNEQFF	TRBV5-4	-	once	TRBJ2-1
TGTGCCTGGAGTGTACCTGAGGCCCCGAACACTGAAGCTTTCTTT	CAWSVPEAPNTEAFF	TRBV30	-	-	TRBJ1-1